This T cell receptor (beta chain) derives from a study of vaccination and CD4 T cells after COVID-19. Study context: Median draw time for post-COVID samples was about 100 days post-diagnosis (range 35 to 161). Median time from second vaccine dose to sampling was about 70 days (14 to 241). Investigators stimulated cells with overlapping spike peptides drawn from SARS-CoV-2, HCoV-NL63, HCoV-OC43 and HCoV-229E.

CDR3 length equals 11 residues. The germline V and J ends were trimmed by 8 bases and 3 bases, with 5 bases remaining between them. Germline lookup yields CDR1 LNHDA and CDR2 SQIVND (reference sequence). A remark on this clonotype: Its antigen is currently unknown.

The Oncomine TCR Beta short-read assay was applied to DNA of cultured CD4+ T cells. From the PCR reads, TCRdb called clonotypes with MiXCR, one entry per CDR3 protein. The sample lists approximately 13,000 distinct CDR3 sequences; about 42% were seen once. The treatment: roughly ten-day PBMC culture with coronavirus spike peptide pools or control peptides (ViraFEST assay). The specimen comprised CD4+ T cells from blood, cultured in vitro, sampled before SARS-CoV-2 vaccination. The V call is TRBV19, the J call TRBJ2-1; D is unclear. This TCR derives from a human donor who had recovered from COVID-19. CDR3 amino acids: CASGNYNEQFF. In DNA form, the CDR3 reads TGTGCCAGTGGGAACTACAATGAGCAGTTCTTC.